This T cell receptor beta chain emerged from a study of blood T cells in healthy people across ages. Overall study results and limits: While age rose, TCR beta diversity per million T cells dropped in a roughly linear way.

CDR3 length equals 16 residues. The germline V gene has CDR1 LGHNA and CDR2 YNFKEQ. The J segment lost 4 bases and the V segment lost 1 base, leaving 5 bases of the junction unmatched. For the second PCR, which ran for roughly 6 to 12 cycles, a sample-barcoded 5' primer and a J-beta primer mix were used. TCRdb passed the 5' RACE reads through MiXCR, listing each CDR3 protein once. The profile shows roughly 560,000 distinct CDR3 sequences, less than 25% of them singletons. Concerning this clonotype: What it binds is not known.

The data also belong to a second study, concerning T cells of mothers and their children. This second report adds: A few healthy Caucasian mothers served as donors, and their six children did as well.

The receptor was derived from a boy between 5 and 17 years old in good health. The chain carries TRBV4-2 and TRBJ2-3; TRBD1 matches at 10 bases. Sequenced: blood. CDR3 coding DNA: TGTGCCAGCAGCCAAGTCGGGACAGGGGAGGCAGATACGCAGTATTTT. Translation gives CASSQVGTGEADTQYF.